The 18 T cell receptor beta chains in this list originate from one sample, sequenced in a study of chemoradiotherapy in HPV16-positive cancers. The protocol was immunoSEQ multiplex PCR, while the TCRdb copy is restricted to in-frame clones and leaves out a portion. The table has about 12,000 clones, 89% seen once. The sample here was blood, taken from a patient who underwent chemoradiotherapy. All receptors come from a human donor with HPV-associated anogenital cancer.

V and J are TRBV20-1 and TRBJ1-2; D is ambiguous. The CDR3 loop spans 8 amino acids. The V end was cut by 7 bases, the J end by 6 bases, with 3 bases between. CDR1 and CDR2 from the germline V gene are DFQATT and SNEGSKA (reference sequence). For the CDR3, the DNA is TGCAGTGAGGATGGCTACACCTTC. Protein product: CSEDGYTF.

The V and J genes are TRBV4-1 and TRBJ2-5; D is possibly TRBD1 or TRBD2 (6 bases each). CDR3 length: 11 residues. Germline V gene lookup returns CDR1 MGHRA and CDR2 YSYEKL. V dropped 7 bases and J dropped 6 bases, with 9 bases sitting between them. CDR3 DNA: TGCGCCAGCATGGGGGGCCAGACCCAGTACTTC. Residues: CASMGGQTQYF.

The gene calls are TRBV27 and TRBJ1-2, with a possible D match to TRBD1 (5 bases). The CDR3 loop spans 17 amino acids. Trimming removed 4 bases at V and 4 bases at J, with 22 bases between. Germline lookup yields CDR1 MNHEY and CDR2 SMNVEV (reference sequence). The CDR3 bases are TGTGCCAGCAGTTCCTCGTGGGCGTGGGGCGTCATCTATGGCTACACCTTC. This gives the protein CASSSSWAWGVIYGYTF.

The genes are TRBV7-2 and TRBJ2-7; D remains unclear. V was clipped by 4 bases and J by 4 bases, with 14 bases between them. CDR3 length equals 14 residues. Germline V gene sequence: CDR1 SGHTA, CDR2 FQGNSA. The CDR3 DNA reads TGTGCCAGCAGCTCCCCCCGGGCGAGATACGAGCAGTACTTC. Translating it yields CASSSPRARYEQYF. Supplemented by reference TRBV7-2 and TRBJ2-7, the full variable domain reads GAGVSQSPSNKVTEKGKDVELRCDPISGHTALYWYRQSLGQGLEFLIYFQGNSAPDKSGLPSDRFSAERTGGSVSTLTIQRTQQEDSAVYLCASSSPRARYEQYFGPGTRLTVT.

The V gene is TRBV7-2, the J gene TRBJ1-3; D unclear. V lost 5 bases and J 2 bases, leaving 7 bases between the germline ends. CDR1 SGHTA and CDR2 FQGNSA come from the germline V gene. This CDR3 spans 13 amino acids. The CDR3 region is CASSPLAGNTIYF. The CDR3 DNA reads TGTGCCAGCAGCCCCCTAGCTGGAAACACCATATATTTT.

The chain employs TRBV7-9 and TRBJ2-3; D uncertain. V gave up 0 bases and J gave up 5 bases, with 15 bases separating them. Germline CDR1 is SEHNR and CDR2 is FQNEAQ (reference sequence). The CDR3 loop spans 16 amino acids. The DNA for the CDR3 is TGTGCCAGCAGCTTAGCGCCCGGCTACAGAGTAGATACGCAGTATTTT. This sequence encodes CASSLAPGYRVDTQYF.

This chain uses TRBV4-3 with TRBJ2-7, with TRBD2 matching over 11 bases. From germline, CDR1 is LGHNA and CDR2 YSLEER. V shed 0 bases, J shed 5 bases, and the junction held 15 bases outside the gene matches. CDR3 length: 19 amino acids. CDR3 region: CASSQDLVPTSGSLHEQYF. The CDR3 DNA reads TGCGCCAGCAGCCAAGATCTGGTCCCAACTAGCGGGAGTTTACACGAGCAGTACTTC.

J is TRBJ2-3 and V is TRBV6-6; the D gene is possibly TRBD2 (7 bases). The length of the CDR3 is 16 residues. The germline CDR1 and CDR2 sequences are MNHNY and SVGAGI (reference sequence). The V and J ends lost 0 bases and 1 base respectively, with 11 bases between them. Here the CDR3 DNA reads TGTGCCAGCAGTTACTCGGGGGAGGGGGGCACAGATACGCAGTATTTT. As protein: CASSYSGEGGTDTQYF.

This rearrangement joins TRBV6-1 to TRBJ2-7, with TRBD2 matching over 7 bases. The CDR3 consists of 15 residues. Germline values: CDR1 MNHNS, CDR2 SASEGT. With V trimmed by 11 bases and J by 2 bases, 15 bases remained unmatched. The CDR3 DNA reads as TGTGCCTCTAAGCCCTGGGAGGGGCCGACCTACGAGCAGTACTTC. It codes for CASKPWEGPTYEQYF.

The chain has TRBV12-5 and TRBJ2-1, with 8 positions matching TRBD2. This CDR3 contains 13 residues. The J segment lost 6 bases and the V segment lost 7 bases, leaving 5 bases of the junction unmatched. Germline V gene data show CDR1 as LGHNT and CDR2 as FRNRAP. The CDR3 protein is CASDTGTSNEQFF. In DNA, the CDR3 is TGTGCTAGTGACACCGGGACTAGCAATGAGCAGTTCTTC.

The chain is built from TRBV10-3 and TRBJ2-1; D uncertain. Per germline, CDR1 ENHRY and CDR2 SYGVKD. This CDR3 spans 15 amino acids. The ends were cut back, 6 bases at V and 2 bases at J, with 14 bases in the middle. The CDR3 protein is CAIRPDLDAYNEQFF. In DNA, the CDR3 is TGTGCCATCAGACCGGACCTGGACGCCTACAATGAGCAGTTCTTC.

The gene calls are TRBV7-9 and TRBJ2-7; no clear D. V shed 1 base and J shed 6 bases, with 7 bases lying between them. Per germline, CDR1 SEHNR and CDR2 FQNEAQ (reference sequence). CDR3 size: 12 residues. The CDR3 region is CASSLGVGEQYF. CDR3 bases: TGTGCCAGCAGCTTAGGCGTAGGCGAGCAGTACTTC.

J is TRBJ2-7 and V is TRBV11-2, with 11 bases lining up with TRBD2. Per the germline V gene, CDR1 is SGHAT and CDR2 is FQNNGV. This CDR3 has 15 residues. V lost 3 bases, J lost 5 bases, and 6 bases stayed unmatched. CDR3 in DNA: TGTGCCAGCAGCTTTAGCGGGAGGGCCCTCGACGAGCAGTACTTC. Translation gives CASSFSGRALDEQYF. The complete variable domain, with remaining parts taken from reference TRBV11-2 and TRBJ2-7, reads EAGVAQSPRYKIIEKRQSVAFWCNPISGHATLYWYQQILGQGPKLLIQFQNNGVVDDSQLPKDRFSAERLKGVDSTLKIQPAKLEDSAVYLCASSFSGRALDEQYFGPGTRLTVT.

This chain links TRBV19 with TRBJ2-3; perhaps TRBD1 as D (6 bases). The CDR3 has 14 amino acids. The V end was cut by 1 base, the J end by 4 bases, with 9 bases between. Per the germline V gene, CDR1 is LNHDA and CDR2 is SQIVND (reference sequence). For the CDR3, the DNA is TGTGCCAGTAGTATAGTACAGGGACCAGATACGCAGTATTTT. Translation gives CASSIVQGPDTQYF.

The chain uses TRBV6-5 and TRBJ2-3; D not certain. V lost 2 bases to trimming and J lost 9 bases, with 15 bases between them. The CDR3 is made up of 14 amino acids. CDR1 and CDR2 (germline): MNHEY, SVGAGI. The chain's CDR3 is CASSYGSRTSTQYF. Here the CDR3 DNA reads TGTGCCAGCAGTTACGGGTCTCGGACGAGCACGCAGTATTTT.

This sequence joins TRBV28 and TRBJ2-3, with a possible D match to TRBD1 (5 bases). V lost 7 bases and J lost 5, with 19 bases in between. The V gene's germline CDR1 is MDHEN and CDR2 SYDVKM. This CDR3 spans 15 amino acids. CDR3 amino acids: CASTSTGRAVDTQYF. CDR3 in DNA: TGTGCCAGCACCTCCACTGGCAGGGCGGTAGATACGCAGTATTTT.

This chain joins TRBV2 and TRBJ2-5, with D hard to call. From germline, CDR1 is SNHLY and CDR2 FYNNEI. The CDR3 has 14 amino acids. V was shortened by 3 bases and J by 2 bases, with 10 bases between the two germline ends. DNA of the CDR3: TGTGCCAGCAGTGATCACCGAAATCAAGAGACCCAGTACTTC. It translates to CASSDHRNQETQYF.

J is TRBJ1-2 and V is TRBV29-1; 8 positions match TRBD1. Germline values: CDR1 SQVTM, CDR2 ANQGSEA. V shed 4 bases, J shed 2 bases, and the junction held 9 bases outside the gene matches. This CDR3 region has 15 residues. The CDR3 protein is CSVAGGDRGNYGYTF. The CDR3 DNA is TGCAGCGTTGCGGGGGGTGACAGGGGAAACTATGGCTACACCTTC.